Shown below are 24 T cell receptor beta chains from a single sample sequenced in a study of PD-1 blockade in classical Hodgkin lymphoma. Brentuximab vedotin exposure varied, and every patient relapsed after autologous stem cell transplantation. Sequencing used immunoSEQ multiplex PCR; TCRdb keeps in-frame clones, though not all of them. The table has 40,000 to 45,000 clones, around 80% seen once. The sample was peripheral blood mononuclear cells (PBMCs), taken at baseline. The receptor source for this set is a human donor with classical Hodgkin lymphoma.

The rearrangement joins TRBV30 to TRBJ1-1; 7 nucleotides match TRBD1. This CDR3 region has 15 residues. After removal of 3 bases from V and 5 bases from J, the junction contained 12 bases not matched to a gene. The V gene's germline CDR1 is GTSNPN and CDR2 SVGIG (reference sequence). CDR3 loop: CAWRPWQGGGTEAFF. The CDR3 nucleotides read TGTGCCTGGAGACCTTGGCAAGGGGGCGGGACTGAAGCTTTCTTT.

V gene TRBV11-1 combines with J gene TRBJ2-2; D perhaps matches TRBD1 (6 bases). From germline, CDR1 is SGHAT and CDR2 FQDESV (reference sequence). The CDR3 has 15 residues. The V end was cut by 5 bases, the J end by 4 bases, with 14 bases between. The DNA for the CDR3 is TGTGCCAGCAGCACCCGGCCCAGGGGCACCGGGGAGCTGTTTTTT. Protein sequence: CASSTRPRGTGELFF.

The CDR3 DNA reads as TGTGCCAGCAGCTCACTAGCGGAGGCACAAGAGACCCAGTACTTC. It yields the protein CASSSLAEAQETQYF. This chain connects TRBV7-7 to TRBJ2-5; TRBD2 matches at 8 bases. CDR1 and CDR2 from the germline V gene are SSHAT and FNYEAQ (reference sequence). V lost 4 bases to trimming and J lost 2 bases; unmatched junction nucleotides: 6. This CDR3 is built from 15 residues.

This clone was recorded a few times. The gene calls are TRBV19 and TRBJ1-1, with D possibly being TRBD1 (5 bases). The CDR3 contains 13 residues. Germline V gene lookup returns CDR1 LNHDA and CDR2 SQIVND (reference sequence). V gave up 6 bases and J gave up 1 base, with 9 bases separating them. The CDR3 region is CASSTTANTEAFF. The CDR3 DNA is TGTGCCAGTAGCACGACAGCGAACACTGAAGCTTTCTTT.

This rearrangement joins TRBV6-1 to TRBJ2-7; TRBD1 is a possible D gene (6 bases). CDR1 is MNHNS and CDR2 is SASEGT in the germline V gene. V was trimmed by 4 bases and J by 6 bases, leaving 19 bases between them. The CDR3 sequence is 15 residues long. CDR3 nucleotides: TGTGCCAGCAGTGTAGGGGGAAGCCTATTTCTCGAGCAGTACTTC. It encodes CASSVGGSLFLEQYF.

The chain combines TRBV5-1 with TRBJ2-7, with D hard to call. The CDR3 is 16 residues long. Trimming cost V 4 bases and J 0 bases, with 17 bases left between them. Germline-derived CDR1 and CDR2 are SGHRS and YFSETQ. The CDR3 spells CASSPIQGGDSYEQYF. CDR3 DNA: TGCGCCAGCAGCCCAATACAAGGCGGAGACTCCTACGAGCAGTACTTC.

The chain carries TRBV18 and TRBJ1-1, with 7 bases that match TRBD1. Losses at the gene ends were 2 bases for V and 5 bases for J; bases not matched to a gene: 8. The CDR3 has 15 residues. CDR1 is KGHSH and CDR2 is LQKENI in the germline V gene. This CDR3 reads CASSPNRGGRTEAFF. For the CDR3, the DNA is TGTGCCAGCTCACCAAACAGGGGAGGGAGAACTGAAGCTTTCTTT.

This clone has only one observation. The J gene is TRBJ2-5, the V gene TRBV5-1; 7 bases align to TRBD1. Germline V CDR1 and CDR2: SGHRS, YFSETQ. This CDR3 is 15 amino acids long. V shed 1 base, J shed 2 bases, and the junction held 5 bases outside the gene matches. CDR3 nucleotides: TGCGCCAGCAGCTTGCTTAGACAGGGACAAGAGACCCAGTACTTC. Encoded protein: CASSLLRQGQETQYF.

This chain joins TRBV5-1 and TRBJ2-1; no definite D call. This CDR3 comprises 12 residues. V was trimmed by 4 bases and J by 8 bases, leaving 10 bases between them. Germline CDR1 reads SGHRS; CDR2 reads YFSETQ. Here the CDR3 reads CASSLTRHEQFF. The CDR3 DNA follows: TGCGCCAGCAGCCTCACCCGGCATGAGCAGTTCTTC.

The chain joins TRBV11-1 to TRBJ2-1, with 11 nucleotides matching TRBD1. Germline CDR1 SGHAT, CDR2 FQDESV (reference sequence). This CDR3 comprises 16 residues. V trimming: 5 bases; J trimming: 8 bases; junction bases outside the gene matches: 11. CDR3 DNA: TGTGCCAGCAGCGACCCGGGACAGGGGGTTTCTGATGAGCAGTTCTTC. Protein sequence: CASSDPGQGVSDEQFF. Drawing the rest from reference TRBV11-1 and TRBJ2-1, the complete variable domain is EAEVAQSPRYKITEKSQAVAFWCDPISGHATLYWYRQILGQGPELLVQFQDESVVDDSQLPKDRFSAERLKGVDSTLKIQPAELGDSAMYLCASSDPGQGVSDEQFFGPGTRLTVL.

This chain uses TRBV6-5 with TRBJ1-5; a weak D match, TRBD1 (6 bases). This CDR3 comprises 13 residues. Trimming took 5 bases from V and 4 from J, leaving 9 bases between them. Germline loops: CDR1 MNHEY, CDR2 SVGAGI. CDR3 amino acids: CASSRGDNQPQHF. The CDR3, as DNA: TGTGCCAGCAGTAGGGGGGATAATCAGCCCCAGCATTTT.

The gene calls are TRBV4-2 and TRBJ1-1, with no clear D. CDR1 is LGHNA and CDR2 is YNFKEQ in the germline V gene. The V end lost 0 bases, the J end lost 6 bases, and 11 bases lay between the germline ends. The CDR3 runs to 14 residues. CDR3 sequence (DNA): TGTGCCAGCAGCCAAGAGAGGGCAGGATCTGAAGCTTTCTTT. This encodes CASSQERAGSEAFF.

The CDR3 here is CASSLKPNYGYTF. Here the CDR3 DNA reads TGTGCCAGCAGCTTGAAACCTAACTATGGCTACACCTTC. This rearrangement joins TRBV5-4 to TRBJ1-2; the D is unclear. Germline lookup yields CDR1 SGHNT and CDR2 YYREEE (reference sequence). The CDR3 runs 13 residues. V was cut by 1 base and J by 0 bases, with 4 bases left in between.

This rearrangement joins TRBV6-5 to TRBJ1-6, with D possibly TRBD1 on 6 matching bases. Trimming stripped 6 bases from V and 8 bases from J, with 8 bases between. Germline assignment: CDR1 MNHEY and CDR2 SVGAGI. This CDR3 comprises 12 residues. The CDR3 reads CASSRQDSPLHF. The CDR3, as DNA: TGTGCCAGCAGCCGACAGGATTCACCCCTCCACTTT.

The V call is TRBV4-3, the J call TRBJ1-1; D is possibly TRBD1 (5 bases). The length of the CDR3 is 13 residues. Germline assignment: CDR1 LGHNA and CDR2 YSLEER. Deletions cut 8 bases from V and 4 bases from J, with 14 bases between. The CDR3 DNA follows: TGCGCCAGCGGGGCGGGGGTGGGCACTGAAGCTTTCTTT. This encodes CASGAGVGTEAFF.

The J gene is TRBJ2-3, the V gene TRBV5-4; D ambiguous. From germline, CDR1 is SGHNT and CDR2 YYREEE (reference sequence). Between the trimmed V and J ends, which lost 1 base and 3 bases, there was a span of 6 bases. The CDR3 consists of 13 residues. The CDR3 here is CASSLWQTDTQYF. The CDR3 DNA reads TGTGCCAGCAGCTTGTGGCAGACAGATACGCAGTATTTT. Filled out from reference TRBV5-4 and TRBJ2-3, the complete variable domain reads ETGVTQSPTHLIKTRGQQVTLRCSSQSGHNTVSWYQQALGQGPQFIFQYYREEENGRGNFPPRFSGLQFPNYSSELNVNALELDDSALYLCASSLWQTDTQYFGPGTRLTVL.

This chain connects TRBV11-2 to TRBJ2-7; 12 positions match TRBD2. The V and J ends lost 8 bases and 0 bases, in that order; junction bases with no gene match: 14. Germline-derived CDR1 and CDR2 are SGHAT and FQNNGV. The CDR3 totals 18 residues. The CDR3 sequence: CASGTFMTSGGTSYEQYF. CDR3 DNA sequence: TGTGCCAGCGGCACCTTCATGACTAGCGGGGGTACCTCCTACGAGCAGTACTTC.

V usage is TRBV7-2 and J usage is TRBJ2-1, with a weak D call TRBD1 (5 bases). The V gene's germline CDR1 is SGHTA and CDR2 FQGNSA. The CDR3 has 14 residues. The germline V and J ends were trimmed by 2 bases and 8 bases, with 13 bases remaining between them. CDR3 bases: TGTGCCAGCAGCTTAATCTCCAGGGAACATGAGCAGTTCTTC. Amino acid sequence: CASSLISREHEQFF.

V and J are TRBV19 and TRBJ1-5; 7 positions match TRBD1. Germline-derived CDR1 and CDR2 are LNHDA and SQIVND (reference sequence). The CDR3 consists of 15 residues. V shed 7 bases and J 1 base; nucleotides not matched to a gene: 7. The CDR3 DNA reads as TGTGCCAGTACCTCGAACAGGGGAAGCAATCAGCCCCAGCATTTT. This encodes CASTSNRGSNQPQHF.

The rearrangement links TRBV4-3 to TRBJ2-3; TRBD2 aligns across 7 bases. This CDR3 contains 18 residues. Germline CDR1 LGHNA, CDR2 YSLEER. V trimming: 6 bases; J trimming: 0 bases; junction bases outside the gene matches: 15. Written as DNA, the CDR3 is TGCGCCAGCAGGAGTACTAAACCGGGACTACCTAGCACAGATACGCAGTATTTT. Translated, it gives CASRSTKPGLPSTDTQYF.

A single count supports this clone. The chain combines TRBV29-1 with TRBJ2-1; the D gene is possibly TRBD2 (6 bases). The CDR3 sequence is 12 residues long. Trimming shortened V by 0 bases and J by 8 bases, and 8 bases separated the two germline ends. The germline V gene has CDR1 SQVTM and CDR2 ANQGSEA. Here the CDR3 reads CSVEEREDEQFF. CDR3 in DNA: TGCAGCGTTGAAGAAAGGGAGGATGAGCAGTTCTTC.

CDR3 region: CASSPGIPNYGYTF. The CDR3 region has the DNA TGTGCCAGCTCACCTGGGATTCCTAACTATGGCTACACCTTC. V gene TRBV18 combines with J gene TRBJ1-2; D gene uncertain. This CDR3 comprises 14 residues. Trimming left V 3 bases short and J 0 bases short, with 8 bases between. From germline, CDR1 is KGHSH and CDR2 LQKENI. The full variable domain, rest sourced from reference TRBV18 and TRBJ1-2, is NAGVMQNPRHLVRRRGQEARLRCSPMKGHSHVYWYRQLPEEGLKFMVYLQKENIIDESGMPKERFSAEFPKEGPSILRIQQVVRGDSAAYFCASSPGIPNYGYTFGSGTRLTVV.

The rearrangement uses TRBV9 and TRBJ2-3; D is possibly TRBD1 or TRBD2 (5 bases each). The CDR3 is made up of 16 amino acids. CDR1 is SGDLS and CDR2 is YYNGEE in the germline V gene. Trimming stripped 0 bases from V and 1 base from J, with 12 bases between. CDR3 nucleotide sequence: TGTGCCAGCAGCGTAGGGCAGGGAGAGGGCACAGATACGCAGTATTTT. Translating it yields CASSVGQGEGTDTQYF.

This clone is a singleton in its sample. V gene TRBV29-1 combines with J gene TRBJ2-7; 10 bases map to TRBD1. Trimming at V came to 4 bases and at J to 3 bases, leaving 3 bases not matched to a gene. This CDR3 spans 13 amino acids. CDR1 is SQVTM and CDR2 is ANQGSEA in the germline V gene. CDR3 sequence reads: CSVAGTGVYEQYF. In DNA form, the CDR3 reads TGCAGCGTTGCTGGGACAGGGGTCTACGAGCAGTACTTC.